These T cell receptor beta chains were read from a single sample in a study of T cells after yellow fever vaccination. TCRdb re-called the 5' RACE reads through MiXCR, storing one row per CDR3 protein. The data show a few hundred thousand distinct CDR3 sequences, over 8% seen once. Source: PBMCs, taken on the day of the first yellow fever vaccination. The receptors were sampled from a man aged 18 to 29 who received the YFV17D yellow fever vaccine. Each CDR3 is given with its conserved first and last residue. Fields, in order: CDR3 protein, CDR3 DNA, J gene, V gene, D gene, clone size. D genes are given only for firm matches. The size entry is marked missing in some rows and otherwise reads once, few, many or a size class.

CDR3 protein: CASSLESSYNEQFF
CDR3 DNA: TGTGCCAGCAGCTTAGAGAGCTCCTACAATGAGCAGTTCTTC
J gene: TRBJ2-1
V gene: TRBV7-9
D gene: .
clone size: many

CDR3 protein: CSVQRGSEQYF
CDR3 DNA: TGCAGCGTCCAGCGGGGGAGCGAGCAGTACTTC
J gene: TRBJ2-7
V gene: TRBV29-1
D gene: TRBD2
clone size: many

CDR3 protein: CSARDGDKGSYNSPLHF
CDR3 DNA: TGCAGTGCTAGAGATGGGGACAAGGGCTCCTATAATTCACCCCTCCACTTT
J gene: TRBJ1-6
V gene: TRBV20-1
D gene: .
clone size: .

CDR3 protein: CASSYGDRGRSGELFF
CDR3 DNA: TGTGCCAGCAGTTACGGGGACAGGGGGCGCTCCGGGGAGCTGTTTTTT
J gene: TRBJ2-2
V gene: TRBV6-5
D gene: TRBD1
clone size: .

CDR3 protein: CASSLGGAPGVDEQFF
CDR3 DNA: TGCGCCAGCAGCTTGGGAGGGGCCCCAGGGGTCGATGAGCAGTTCTTC
J gene: TRBJ2-1
V gene: TRBV5-1
D gene: .
clone size: .

CDR3 protein: CASKTGVGARNEQFF
CDR3 DNA: TGTGCCAGTAAAACAGGGGTGGGGGCTAGGAATGAGCAGTTCTTC
J gene: TRBJ2-1
V gene: TRBV19
D gene: TRBD1
clone size: .

CDR3 protein: CASVSEGVGNTEAFF
CDR3 DNA: TGTGCCAGCGTGTCGGAGGGGGTTGGGAACACTGAAGCTTTCTTT
J gene: TRBJ1-1
V gene: TRBV25-1
D gene: .
clone size: few

CDR3 protein: CASGSPRTSGGRTDTQYF
CDR3 DNA: TGTGCTAGTGGTTCACCCCGGACTAGCGGGGGCCGCACAGATACGCAGTATTTT
J gene: TRBJ2-3
V gene: TRBV12-5
D gene: TRBD2
clone size: few

CDR3 protein: CASSSGLAGGNEQFF
CDR3 DNA: TGTGCCAGCAGTTCGGGACTAGCGGGGGGTAATGAGCAGTTCTTC
J gene: TRBJ2-1
V gene: TRBV5-4
D gene: TRBD2
clone size: few

CDR3 protein: CASSLAGQFNPLSPLHF
CDR3 DNA: TGTGCCAGCAGCTTAGCAGGACAGTTCAACCCGTTATCACCCCTCCACTTT
J gene: TRBJ1-6
V gene: TRBV7-2
D gene: .
clone size: few

CDR3 protein: CASSYPGLAETQYF
CDR3 DNA: TGTGCCAGCAGTTACCCGGGACTAGCGGAGACCCAGTACTTC
J gene: TRBJ2-5
V gene: TRBV6-2/TRBV6-3
D gene: TRBD2
clone size: .

CDR3 protein: CASSDSDRSQETQYF
CDR3 DNA: TGTGCCAGCAGTGACTCCGACAGGAGCCAAGAGACCCAGTACTTC
J gene: TRBJ2-5
V gene: TRBV25-1
D gene: .
clone size: few

CDR3 protein: CASSRGTSGGPKVRTQYF
CDR3 DNA: TGTGCCAGCAGCCGCGGGACTAGCGGGGGGCCGAAGGTGCGCACGCAGTATTTT
J gene: TRBJ2-3
V gene: TRBV11-1
D gene: TRBD2
clone size: .

CDR3 protein: CASSLLGVNEQFF
CDR3 DNA: TGTGCCAGCAGCTTACTCGGGGTCAATGAGCAGTTCTTC
J gene: TRBJ2-1
V gene: TRBV7-9
D gene: .
clone size: .

CDR3 protein: CASSDLGGGAYEQYF
CDR3 DNA: TGTGCCAGCAGTGACCTTGGCGGGGGCGCCTACGAGCAGTACTTC
J gene: TRBJ2-7
V gene: TRBV6-2/TRBV6-3
D gene: .
clone size: .

CDR3 protein: CASSLERFNQPQHF
CDR3 DNA: TGTGCCAGCAGTCTCGAACGGTTCAATCAGCCCCAGCATTTT
J gene: TRBJ1-5
V gene: TRBV27
D gene: .
clone size: many

CDR3 protein: CASSRPGQVYNEQFF
CDR3 DNA: TGTGCCAGCAGTCGACCGGGACAGGTATACAATGAGCAGTTCTTC
J gene: TRBJ2-1
V gene: TRBV5-8
D gene: TRBD1
clone size: few

CDR3 protein: CSARRVQGAYEQYF
CDR3 DNA: TGCAGTGCGCGGAGGGTGCAGGGGGCCTACGAGCAGTACTTC
J gene: TRBJ2-7
V gene: TRBV20-1
D gene: .
clone size: .

CDR3 protein: CASWDRGTTKTYNEQFF
CDR3 DNA: TGCGCCAGTTGGGACAGGGGGACTACGAAAACCTACAATGAGCAGTTCTTC
J gene: TRBJ2-1
V gene: TRBV5-1
D gene: TRBD1
clone size: few

CDR3 protein: CAISEGTGGSNEQFF
CDR3 DNA: TGTGCCATCAGTGAGGGGACAGGGGGCTCCAATGAGCAGTTCTTC
J gene: TRBJ2-1
V gene: TRBV10-3
D gene: TRBD1
clone size: few

CDR3 protein: CASSLTDRSNQPQHF
CDR3 DNA: TGTGCCAGCAGCTTAACGGACAGGAGCAATCAGCCCCAGCATTTT
J gene: TRBJ1-5
V gene: TRBV7-9
D gene: TRBD1
clone size: .

CDR3 protein: CASSDRQGGGELFF
CDR3 DNA: TGTGCCAGCAGCGACCGACAGGGCGGCGGGGAGCTGTTTTTT
J gene: TRBJ2-2
V gene: TRBV9
D gene: TRBD1
clone size: few

CDR3 protein: CASSLPEFSGSEQFF
CDR3 DNA: TGTGCCAGCAGTTTACCGGAGTTCTCCGGGAGTGAGCAGTTCTTC
J gene: TRBJ2-1
V gene: TRBV12-3/TRBV12-4
D gene: .
clone size: few

CDR3 protein: CASSLPFVGGRPGELFF
CDR3 DNA: TGCGCCAGCAGCTTGCCCTTTGTGGGGGGCCGACCCGGGGAGCTGTTTTTT
J gene: TRBJ2-2
V gene: TRBV5-1
D gene: .
clone size: .

CDR3 protein: CASSKGQGPQETQYF
CDR3 DNA: TGCGCCAGCAGCAAGGGACAGGGGCCTCAAGAGACCCAGTACTTC
J gene: TRBJ2-5
V gene: TRBV5-1
D gene: TRBD1
clone size: .

CDR3 protein: CASSTKSTGQATSTDTQYF
CDR3 DNA: TGTGCCAGCAGCACAAAATCGACGGGACAGGCGACGAGCACAGATACGCAGTATTTT
J gene: TRBJ2-3
V gene: TRBV9
D gene: TRBD1
clone size: .

CDR3 protein: CSVRAAGANVLTF
CDR3 DNA: TGCAGCGTTCGGGCCGCTGGGGCCAACGTCCTGACTTTC
J gene: TRBJ2-6
V gene: TRBV29-1
D gene: .
clone size: many

CDR3 protein: CASSRGRTVTDTQYF
CDR3 DNA: TGTGCCAGCAGCCGCGGACGGACCGTCACAGATACGCAGTATTTT
J gene: TRBJ2-3
V gene: TRBV5-6
D gene: .
clone size: few

CDR3 protein: CASSFWGQSSYNEQFF
CDR3 DNA: TGTGCCAGCAGCTTCTGGGGGCAGAGCTCCTACAATGAGCAGTTCTTC
J gene: TRBJ2-1
V gene: TRBV7-6
D gene: .
clone size: few

CDR3 protein: CSARGGLAGGLNEQFF
CDR3 DNA: TGCAGTGCTAGGGGCGGACTAGCGGGGGGTCTCAATGAGCAGTTCTTC
J gene: TRBJ2-1
V gene: TRBV20-1
D gene: TRBD2
clone size: few

CDR3 protein: CASSQDSGSYLQPQHF
CDR3 DNA: TGTGCCAGCAGCCAAGATTCAGGCAGTTACCTGCAGCCCCAGCATTTT
J gene: TRBJ1-5
V gene: TRBV4-2
D gene: .
clone size: few

CDR3 protein: CASSPRDRGTYEQYF
CDR3 DNA: TGTGCCAGCAGCCCTCGGGACCGCGGGACCTACGAGCAGTACTTC
J gene: TRBJ2-7
V gene: TRBV4-2
D gene: .
clone size: few

CDR3 protein: CASSRDTSRGYTF
CDR3 DNA: TGTGCCAGCAGCAGAGACACGTCTCGGGGCTACACCTTC
J gene: TRBJ1-2
V gene: TRBV4-2
D gene: .
clone size: few

CDR3 protein: CASSSSGVEQFF
CDR3 DNA: TGCGCCAGCAGCTCGTCAGGGGTTGAGCAGTTCTTC
J gene: TRBJ2-1
V gene: TRBV5-1
D gene: .
clone size: .

CDR3 protein: CASSFLQSTDTQYF
CDR3 DNA: TGTGCCAGCAGCTTCTTGCAAAGCACAGATACGCAGTATTTT
J gene: TRBJ2-3
V gene: TRBV5-6
D gene: .
clone size: many

CDR3 protein: CASSTGTGSVQPQHF
CDR3 DNA: TGTGCCAGCAGTACAGGGACAGGGTCGGTTCAGCCCCAGCATTTT
J gene: TRBJ1-5
V gene: TRBV12-3/TRBV12-4
D gene: TRBD1
clone size: .

CDR3 protein: CSATLQNIQYF
CDR3 DNA: TGCAGTGCAACTCTCCAAAACATTCAGTACTTC
J gene: TRBJ2-4
V gene: TRBV20-1
D gene: .
clone size: many

CDR3 protein: CASSVTAIQETQYF
CDR3 DNA: TGCGCCAGCAGCGTAACAGCTATCCAAGAGACCCAGTACTTC
J gene: TRBJ2-5
V gene: TRBV5-1
D gene: .
clone size: .

CDR3 protein: CASSAGQLFSGANVLTF
CDR3 DNA: TGTGCCAGCAGCGCGGGACAGCTATTCTCTGGGGCCAACGTCCTGACTTTC
J gene: TRBJ2-6
V gene: TRBV7-9
D gene: .
clone size: few

CDR3 protein: CSVGFAEETQYF
CDR3 DNA: TGCAGCGTTGGATTCGCGGAAGAGACCCAGTACTTC
J gene: TRBJ2-5
V gene: TRBV29-1
D gene: .
clone size: few

CDR3 protein: CASSSLGGGNEQFF
CDR3 DNA: TGCGCCAGCAGTTCGTTGGGGGGGGGCAATGAGCAGTTCTTC
J gene: TRBJ2-1
V gene: TRBV5-1
D gene: TRBD2
clone size: few

CDR3 protein: CASSSLGQVYGYTF
CDR3 DNA: TGTGCCAGCAGTTCACTTGGGCAAGTCTATGGCTACACCTTC
J gene: TRBJ1-2
V gene: TRBV12-3/TRBV12-4
D gene: .
clone size: few

CDR3 protein: CATHRGFGGAYEQYF
CDR3 DNA: TGTGCCACCCACCGGGGGTTCGGGGGGGCCTACGAGCAGTACTTC
J gene: TRBJ2-7
V gene: TRBV6-1
D gene: TRBD2
clone size: few

CDR3 protein: CASSLVSGIAGNTIYF
CDR3 DNA: TGCGCCAGCAGCTTGGTTTCTGGAATAGCGGGAAACACCATATATTTT
J gene: TRBJ1-3
V gene: TRBV5-1
D gene: .
clone size: many

CDR3 protein: CASSSGPGVRLRTEAFF
CDR3 DNA: TGTGCCAGCAGCTCAGGCCCCGGAGTAAGGTTGAGAACTGAAGCTTTCTTT
J gene: TRBJ1-1
V gene: TRBV7-9
D gene: .
clone size: few

CDR3 protein: CASSLGRGPNQPQHF
CDR3 DNA: TGCGCCAGCAGCCTAGGAAGGGGACCTAATCAGCCCCAGCATTTT
J gene: TRBJ1-5
V gene: TRBV4-1
D gene: .
clone size: few

CDR3 protein: CASSTERYGYTF
CDR3 DNA: TGTGCCAGCAGCACGGAGCGATATGGCTACACCTTC
J gene: TRBJ1-2
V gene: TRBV28
D gene: .
clone size: many

CDR3 protein: CASSLGYPGTPSTDTQYF
CDR3 DNA: TGTGCCAGCAGCTTAGGCTACCCAGGAACACCAAGCACAGATACGCAGTATTTT
J gene: TRBJ2-3
V gene: TRBV7-2
D gene: .
clone size: few

CDR3 protein: CASRRLAGGNEQFF
CDR3 DNA: TGTGCCAGCAGACGACTAGCGGGGGGAAATGAGCAGTTCTTC
J gene: TRBJ2-1
V gene: TRBV28
D gene: TRBD2
clone size: .

CDR3 protein: CSVEDRGPHEQYF
CDR3 DNA: TGCAGCGTGGAGGACAGGGGACCCCACGAGCAGTACTTC
J gene: TRBJ2-7
V gene: TRBV29-1
D gene: TRBD1
clone size: few

CDR3 protein: CASSFPAGGTGELFF
CDR3 DNA: TGTGCCAGCAGCTTTCCCGCGGGGGGCACCGGGGAGCTGTTTTTT
J gene: TRBJ2-2
V gene: TRBV7-3
D gene: TRBD2
clone size: .

CDR3 protein: CASSLGGRANEKLFF
CDR3 DNA: TGTGCCAGCAGCTTAGGAGGGCGGGCTAATGAAAAACTGTTTTTT
J gene: TRBJ1-4
V gene: TRBV5-4
D gene: .
clone size: many

CDR3 protein: CASSEYPMNTGELFF
CDR3 DNA: TGTGCCAGCAGTGAATATCCCATGAACACCGGGGAGCTGTTTTTT
J gene: TRBJ2-2
V gene: TRBV25-1
D gene: .
clone size: .

CDR3 protein: CASRDRGSYNEQFF
CDR3 DNA: TGCGCCAGCAGGGACAGGGGGTCCTACAATGAGCAGTTCTTC
J gene: TRBJ2-1
V gene: TRBV10-2
D gene: TRBD1
clone size: many